The clone carrying this TCR beta chain was detected only a few times. Its specificity is not known. The data are from a study of response to subunit inactivated influenza vaccine. Broader study findings: Each seasonal influenza vaccination, the authors suggested, recruits few new T cells.

Germline assignment: CDR1 DFQATT and CDR2 SNEGSKA (reference sequence). This CDR3 has 13 residues. The germline V and J ends were trimmed by 5 bases and 1 base, with 9 bases remaining between them. One entry per CDR3 protein, called by TCRdb with MiXCR from the RT-PCR reads. In the table there are 550,000 to 600,000 distinct CDR3 sequences, about an eighth of which are singletons. This sequence was found in a man aged 50-59 years who received an inactivated influenza vaccine. The genes are TRBV20-1 and TRBJ1-5; D unresolved. The sequencing used PBMCs from blood, collected on the day of vaccination. This CDR3 reads CSAGLDSNQPQHF. DNA of the CDR3: TGCAGTGCTGGACTTGACAGCAATCAGCCCCAGCATTTT.